These T cell receptor beta chains were read from a single sample in a study of OX40 agonist ivuxolimab in advanced cancers. Produced via immunoSEQ multiplex PCR; TCRdb's table is partial and in-frame only. The table lists approximately 89,000 clones, roughly 91% of them singletons. The input for sequencing was CD4+ or CD8+ T cells sorted from blood, taken in a trial of the OX40 agonist ivuxolimab. The receptors were gathered from an adult with an advanced solid tumor such as melanoma, head and neck, liver or kidney cancer. CDR3s include the opening cysteine and the closing phenylalanine or tryptophan. D genes are given only for firm matches. Size is omitted from some rows. Given values are once, few, many or a class for expanded clones.

d_call clone_size j_call v_call cdr3_aa cdr3_nt
TRBD1 . TRBJ1-6 TRBV6-4 CASRIQGSGISNSPLHF TGTGCCAGCAGGATACAGGGGAGCGGTATTAGTAATTCACCCCTCCACTTT
. . TRBJ2-3 TRBV11-2 CASSSTVPGAGNTQYF TGTGCCAGCAGCTCCACGGTCCCAGGGGCCGGGAATACGCAGTATTTT
. . TRBJ1-1 TRBV6-4 CASSGQSFMNTEAFF TGTGCCAGCAGTGGACAGAGCTTTATGAACACTGAAGCTTTCTTT
. . TRBJ2-3 TRBV5-5 CASSQRSWGAGLTDTQYF TGTGCCAGCAGCCAGCGGTCATGGGGGGCCGGGCTCACAGATACGCAGTATTTT
. . TRBJ2-2 TRBV9 CASSVAGSINTGELFF TGTGCCAGCAGCGTGGCAGGGAGTATTAACACCGGGGAGCTGTTTTTT
TRBD2 few TRBJ2-5 TRBV27 CASSFKGRRRGVPETQYF TGTGCCAGCAGTTTCAAGGGTAGAAGGCGGGGGGTTCCGGAAACCCAGTACTTC
. . TRBJ2-6 TRBV5-1 CASSFAQVGSGANVLTF TGCGCCAGCAGCTTTGCCCAGGTCGGATCTGGGGCCAACGTCCTGACTTTC
. . TRBJ1-1 TRBV2 CASSEPGLGEAFF TGTGCCAGCAGTGAACCGGGACTGGGGGAAGCTTTCTTT
. . TRBJ1-2 TRBV4-1 CASSQLQGGDYGYTF TGCGCCAGCAGCCAACTACAGGGTGGCGACTATGGCTACACCTTC
TRBD1 . TRBJ1-6 TRBV2 CASTLGQGMPPLHF TGTGCCAGTACTTTGGGACAGGGGATGCCACCCCTCCACTTT
. . TRBJ2-7 TRBV14 CASSPPVGLLREQYF TGTGCCAGCAGCCCTCCGGTAGGTCTCCTACGGGAGCAGTACTTC
. . TRBJ2-1 TRBV5-1 CASSLQPNEQFF TGCGCCAGCAGCTTACAGCCAAATGAGCAGTTCTTC
TRBD1 . TRBJ2-7 TRBV9 CASSVEGGGYEQYF TGTGCCAGCAGCGTAGAAGGGGGCGGGTACGAGCAGTACTTC
. . TRBJ1-5 TRBV7-8 CASSLAGGNQPQHF TGTGCCAGCAGCTTAGCTGGGGGGAATCAGCCCCAGCATTTT
. . TRBJ1-2 TRBV9 CASSVGGDGYTF TGTGCCAGCAGCGTAGGGGGAGATGGCTACACCTTC
. . TRBJ2-5 TRBV4-1 CASSQDGAGLQETQYF TGCGCCAGCAGCCAAGACGGCGCAGGTTTACAAGAGACCCAGTACTTC
. . TRBJ2-7 TRBV4-1 CASSQGWGLRRGHEQYF TGCGCCAGCAGCCAAGGTTGGGGGCTGAGGAGGGGTCACGAGCAGTACTTC
TRBD1 . TRBJ1-5 TRBV27 CASSFRRDRGNQPQHF TGTGCCAGCAGTTTTCGACGGGACAGGGGGAATCAGCCCCAGCATTTT
TRBD1 . TRBJ2-5 TRBV10-3 CAISPQGLGQETQYF TGTGCCATCAGTCCACAGGGGCTGGGGCAAGAGACCCAGTACTTC
. . TRBJ1-6 TRBV2 CASSLNGAVNNSPLHF TGTGCCAGCAGTCTCAACGGGGCTGTAAATAATTCACCCCTCCACTTT
TRBD1 . TRBJ1-2 TRBV28 CASSLGQGSYGYTF TGTGCCAGCAGTTTAGGACAGGGGTCCTATGGCTACACCTTC
. . TRBJ2-7 TRBV7-2 CASSLVLRGEQYF TGTGCCAGCAGCTTAGTACTACGGGGTGAGCAGTACTTC
. once TRBJ1-4 TRBV9 CASSVGGTDNEKLFF TGTGCCAGCAGCGTAGGGGGGACGGATAATGAAAAACTGTTTTTT
. . TRBJ1-2 TRBV7-2 CASSFEGLSGYTF TGTGCCAGCAGCTTCGAAGGGCTTAGCGGCTACACCTTC
. . TRBJ2-3 TRBV5-1 CASSFQGSSTDTQYF TGCGCCAGCAGCTTTCAGGGGTCTAGCACAGATACGCAGTATTTT
. . TRBJ1-2 TRBV11-2 CASSSKSSGDYGYTF TGTGCCAGCAGCTCAAAGTCCTCGGGGGACTATGGCTACACCTTC
TRBD2 few TRBJ2-1 TRBV6-4 CASSGKTSGGSMDNEQFF TGTGCCAGCAGTGGAAAGACTAGCGGGGGGAGTATGGACAATGAGCAGTTCTTC
. . TRBJ1-6 TRBV4-3 CASSRKGGENSPLHF TGCGCCAGCAGCCGAAAGGGCGGGGAGAATTCACCCCTCCACTTT
. . TRBJ1-2 TRBV6-1 CASSEKITDPYGYTF TGTGCCAGCAGTGAAAAGATTACAGATCCCTATGGCTACACCTTC
TRBD1 . TRBJ2-7 TRBV7-2 CASSFSGAGGHEQYF TGTGCCAGCAGCTTCTCCGGCGCAGGGGGCCACGAGCAGTACTTC
. . TRBJ2-1 TRBV10-1 CASRRASEQFF TGCGCCAGCAGACGAGCGAGTGAGCAGTTCTTC
. . TRBJ1-2 TRBV6-1 CATQRAATNYGYTF TGTGCCACGCAGCGGGCGGCGACTAACTATGGCTACACCTTC
TRBD2 once TRBJ2-3 TRBV6-1 CASSSGTRGADTQYF TGTGCCAGCAGTTCCGGGACTAGAGGGGCAGATACGCAGTATTTT
. few TRBJ1-1 TRBV19 CASSRDQNTEAFF TGTGCCAGTAGCCGGGATCAGAACACTGAAGCTTTCTTT
. . TRBJ2-7 TRBV19 CASSIVAAYEQYF TGTGCCAGTAGTATAGTGGCAGCCTACGAGCAGTACTTC
TRBD1 once TRBJ2-2 TRBV5-5 CASSGQGGTGELFF TGTGCCAGCAGCGGACAGGGTGGCACCGGGGAGCTGTTTTTT
. . TRBJ2-1 TRBV19 CASSSGGQGRNEQFF TGTGCCAGTAGCTCAGGGGGGCAGGGGAGAAATGAGCAGTTCTTC
. . TRBJ2-6 TRBV14 CASSSWCNLTNRANVLTF TGTGCCAGCAGCTCGTGGTGTAATCTGACAAATCGGGCCAACGTCCTGACTTTC
TRBD1 . TRBJ1-6 TRBV29-1 CSASEGQRNSPLHF TGCAGCGCCTCGGAGGGACAGCGAAATTCACCCCTCCACTTT
. . TRBJ1-2 TRBV4-2 CASSQGTDGSYGYTF TGTGCCAGCAGCCAAGGAACCGACGGGTCCTATGGCTACACCTTC
. . TRBJ2-2 TRBV7-2 CASSWSRNTGELFF TGTGCCAGCAGCTGGAGTAGGAACACCGGGGAGCTGTTTTTT
. . TRBJ2-1 TRBV5-5 CASSVRDFNEQFF TGTGCCAGCAGCGTTAGGGACTTCAATGAGCAGTTCTTC
. . TRBJ1-1 TRBV19 CASSIDRGARGTEAFF TGTGCCAGTAGTATAGATCGTGGAGCGAGAGGCACTGAAGCTTTCTTT
. . TRBJ2-7 TRBV7-8 CASSHRSGTGLDEQYF TGTGCCAGCAGTCATCGATCAGGTACGGGGTTGGACGAGCAGTACTTC
TRBD1 . TRBJ1-5 TRBV15 CATSRSPGQVNQPQHF TGTGCCACCAGCAGATCACCGGGACAGGTGAATCAGCCCCAGCATTTT
. . TRBJ1-3 TRBV5-1 CASSLGGSGNTIYF TGCGCCAGCAGCTTGGGAGGCTCTGGAAACACCATATATTTT
TRBD2 . TRBJ2-7 TRBV30 CAWRGLAGSSYEQYF TGTGCCTGGAGGGGGCTAGCGGGATCCTCCTACGAGCAGTACTTC
TRBD1 . TRBJ2-5 TRBV9 CASSAGTAFQETQYF TGTGCCAGCAGCGCCGGGACAGCGTTCCAAGAGACCCAGTACTTC
. . TRBJ2-6 TRBV11-2 CASSLAEGGGANVLTF TGTGCCAGCAGCTTAGCTGAGGGAGGTGGGGCCAACGTCCTGACTTTC
. . TRBJ2-1 TRBV10-3 CAISETNWNNEQFF TGTGCCATCAGTGAGACGAATTGGAACAATGAGCAGTTCTTC
. . TRBJ1-4 TRBV4-1 CASSPSGSTIEKLFF TGCGCCAGCAGCCCCTCAGGATCGACGATAGAAAAACTGTTTTTT
. . TRBJ2-1 TRBV4-1 CASSAPRGRQFF TGCGCCAGCAGCGCACCTAGGGGTCGGCAGTTCTTC
. . TRBJ1-6 TRBV6-5 CASKRWSSYNSPLHF TGTGCCAGCAAAAGATGGAGCTCCTATAATTCACCCCTCCACTTT
. . TRBJ1-2 TRBV10-2 CASKATGPSGIDGYTF TGCGCCAGCAAGGCGACCGGCCCCTCAGGCATTGACGGCTACACCTTC
TRBD1 . TRBJ2-2 TRBV19 CASSIRSSGTGSAGELFF TGTGCCAGTAGTATAAGATCTTCCGGGACAGGGTCGGCAGGGGAGCTGTTTTTT